Listed below are T cell receptor beta chains from one sample, sequenced in a study of T cell responses to AZD1222 COVID-19 vaccine. Clones were sequenced by immunoSEQ multiplex PCR, and TCRdb holds only the in-frame ones, with some missing. The sample lists approximately 120,000 clones; 90% to 95% were seen once. The material was peripheral blood, obtained on day 0 of AZD1222 vaccination. The source of these receptors is an adult in good health. Both conserved end residues are part of each CDR3. D genes are given only for firm matches. Size is omitted from some rows. Given values are once, few, many or a class for expanded clones.

cdr3_aa cdr3_nt cdr3_length clone_size j_call d_call v_call
CSVVPLLADYGYTF TGCAGCGTTGTCCCGTTGCTGGCGGACTATGGCTACACCTTC 14 once TRBJ1-2 . TRBV29-1
CASSQDQRDGYTF TGTGCCAGCAGCCAAGATCAAAGGGATGGCTACACCTTC 13 . TRBJ1-2 . TRBV4-2
CASIDAGTSNEQYF TGTGCCAGCATCGACGCCGGGACTAGTAACGAGCAGTACTTC 14 . TRBJ2-7 TRBD2 TRBV6-5
CASRTGQDYEQYF TGTGCCAGCAGAACGGGACAGGACTACGAGCAGTACTTC 13 once TRBJ2-7 TRBD1 TRBV28
CARQEYPQFIRGVNSPLHF TGTGCCCGACAGGAGTACCCACAGTTCATCAGGGGAGTTAATTCACCCCTCCACTTT 19 . TRBJ1-6 . TRBV6-4
CASSRIGDTQYF TGTGCCAGCTCAAGAATAGGGGATACGCAGTATTTT 12 . TRBJ2-3 . TRBV18
CASSLSGGGGYGYTF TGTGCCAGCAGTTTGTCAGGGGGCGGCGGCTATGGCTACACCTTC 15 . TRBJ1-2 TRBD1 TRBV28
CASSLPTETQYF TGCGCCAGCAGCTTGCCTACAGAGACCCAGTACTTC 12 . TRBJ2-5 . TRBV5-1
CASSIYLGENTEAFF TGTGCCAGTAGTATATATCTCGGGGAAAACACTGAAGCTTTCTTT 15 . TRBJ1-1 . TRBV19
CASSFDRVSGNTIYF TGTGCCAGCAGCTTTGACAGGGTCTCTGGAAACACCATATATTTT 15 once TRBJ1-3 TRBD1 TRBV7-2
CASSESRGQTLYGYTF TGTGCCAGCAGTGAGTCTAGGGGGCAAACTCTCTATGGCTACACCTTC 16 . TRBJ1-2 TRBD1 TRBV6-1
CASATGEESPLHF TGTGCCAGCGCGACAGGGGAAGAATCACCCCTCCACTTT 13 . TRBJ1-6 TRBD1 TRBV2
CASSPIAGGLGNEQFF TGTGCCAGCTCACCAATAGCGGGGGGTCTTGGGAATGAGCAGTTCTTC 16 . TRBJ2-1 TRBD2 TRBV18
CASTNSPGQETQYF TGTGCCAGCACCAACTCTCCTGGCCAAGAGACCCAGTACTTC 14 . TRBJ2-5 . TRBV28
CATGTGGSYEQYF TGTGCCACCGGGACAGGGGGCTCCTACGAGCAGTACTTC 13 . TRBJ2-7 TRBD1 TRBV19
CATSDGYQPQHF TGTGCCACCAGTGATGGGTATCAGCCCCAGCATTTT 12 . TRBJ1-5 . TRBV24-1
CASTEVGTGNTEAFF TGTGCCAGCACCGAGGTAGGGACTGGAAACACTGAAGCTTTCTTT 15 once TRBJ1-1 . TRBV7-9
CSVGNTGGASTEAFF TGCAGCGTTGGTAACACAGGGGGCGCGAGCACTGAAGCTTTCTTT 15 . TRBJ1-1 TRBD1 TRBV29-1
CASSQPTRSYEQYF TGCGCCAGCAGCCAACCGACTAGATCCTACGAGCAGTACTTC 14 . TRBJ2-7 . TRBV4-1
CATSDWTSGGHNEQFF TGTGCCACCAGTGATTGGACTAGCGGGGGTCACAATGAGCAGTTCTTC 16 . TRBJ2-1 TRBD2 TRBV24-1
CASSADRFYGYTF TGTGCCAGCAGCGCGGACAGGTTCTATGGCTACACCTTC 13 . TRBJ1-2 TRBD1 TRBV7-9
CASSTHGGSGAFF TGTGCCAGTAGTACTCACGGGGGGTCGGGGGCTTTCTTT 13 . TRBJ1-1 . TRBV19
CAWSPGGNYEQYF TGTGCCTGGAGTCCAGGGGGGAACTACGAGCAGTACTTC 13 . TRBJ2-7 . TRBV30
CASSEEPGQVYGYTF TGTGCCAGCAGTGAAGAACCCGGACAGGTTTATGGCTACACCTTC 15 . TRBJ1-2 TRBD1 TRBV6-1
CASSQMDKLHEQFF TGCGCCAGCAGCCAAATGGACAAGCTCCATGAGCAGTTCTTC 14 . TRBJ2-1 . TRBV4-3
CSVTQGAGNTEAFF TGCAGCGTGACCCAGGGGGCGGGAAACACTGAAGCTTTCTTT 14 . TRBJ1-1 TRBD1 TRBV29-1
CASSLVPVNTEAFF TGTGCCAGCAGCTTAGTCCCTGTAAACACTGAAGCTTTCTTT 14 . TRBJ1-1 . TRBV7-2
CASSLDIGGGRYEQYF TGTGCCAGCAGCTTAGACATAGGGGGGGGTCGCTACGAGCAGTACTTC 16 . TRBJ2-7 . TRBV11-2
CASSLDVAGGTYEQYF TGTGCCAGCAGCTTAGATGTAGCGGGGGGGACCTACGAGCAGTACTTC 16 . TRBJ2-7 TRBD2 TRBV7-2